This T cell receptor beta chain was sequenced in a study of blood T cell repertoires in COVID-19. The data were produced by immunoSEQ multiplex PCR, yet TCRdb's version contains in-frame clones alone and is incomplete. The data show 180,000 or so clones, with 70% to 90% seen just once and 9.5% to 13% held by the top ten. The germline V gene encodes CDR1 MNHEY and CDR2 SMNVEV (reference sequence). Trimming took off 1 base at V and 1 base at J, with 7 bases between the two ends. The length of the CDR3 is 14 residues. V is TRBV27 and J is TRBJ2-5; tentatively, D is TRBD1 (5 bases). The sequence came from a woman aged 55-75 years with COVID-19, enrolled during active disease. Sequencing was performed on peripheral blood. The CDR3 DNA sequence: TGTGCCAGCAGTTTATGGGGCGGCCAAGAGACCCAGTACTTC. It specifies CASSLWGGQETQYF.